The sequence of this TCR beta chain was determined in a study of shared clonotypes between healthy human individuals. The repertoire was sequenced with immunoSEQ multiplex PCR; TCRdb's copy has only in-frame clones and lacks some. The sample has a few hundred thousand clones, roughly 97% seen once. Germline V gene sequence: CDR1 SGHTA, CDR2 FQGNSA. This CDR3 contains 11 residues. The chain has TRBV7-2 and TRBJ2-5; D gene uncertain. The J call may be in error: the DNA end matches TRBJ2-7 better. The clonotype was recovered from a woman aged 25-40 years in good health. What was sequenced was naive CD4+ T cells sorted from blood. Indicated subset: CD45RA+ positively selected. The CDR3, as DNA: TGTGCCAGCGCGTCGCTCTACGAGCAGTACTTC. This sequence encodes CASASLYEQYF.